This TCR beta chain was sequenced in a study of cytomegalovirus exposure and HLA in healthy donors. Whole-study results and caveats: Excluded were some V segments that proved indistinguishable, including TRBV6-2 and TRBV6-3. Rare TCR sequences dominated, though some public TCRs recurred in many donors.

Points on this clone: No antigen is known for it.

Primers included in the PCR were 60 Vbeta and 13 Jbeta primers. TCRdb keeps only in-frame clones here, not all; method: immunoSEQ multiplex PCR. The table records around 190,000 clones, about 80% of them present only once. Germline loops: CDR1 DFQATT, CDR2 SNEGSKA (reference sequence). Between the trimmed V and J ends, which lost 6 bases and 4 bases, there was a span of 9 bases. This CDR3 contains 11 residues. This sequence was found in a woman aged 25-40 years in good health and CMV-seropositive. The sequencing input was PBMCs. The V and J genes are TRBV20-1 and TRBJ2-5; D not certain. The CDR3 region is CSALLRETQYF. The CDR3 DNA follows: TGCAGTGCCCTACTAAGAGAGACCCAGTACTTC.